Presented here are 27 T cell receptor beta chains from one specimen sequenced in a study of T cell changes during pregnancy in multiple sclerosis (dated by TCRdb to the late 2010s). The library was prepared using the immunoSEQ multiplex PCR assay. TCRdb's version of the immuneACCESS table is confined to in-frame rearrangements and falls short of the full clone set. An unresolved V gene accounts for under half of the shortfall where checked; the remainder is of unknown origin. This sample gives tens of thousands of clones in total; 92% of them show up just once. 0.5% to 0.6% of the sample rests with the top ten. The input for sequencing was CD4+ T cells from peripheral blood mononuclear cells, taken after pregnancy. The receptors come from a female donor with multiple sclerosis, enrolled in a pregnancy study.

The V call is TRBV27, the J call TRBJ2-3, with TRBD2 identical over 7 bases. Germline V gives CDR1 MNHEY, CDR2 SMNVEV (reference sequence). The CDR3 contains 12 residues. The ends lost 6 bases at V and 14 bases at J; junction bases unmatched: 11. This CDR3 reads CASSDGGRVPYF. CDR3 DNA sequence: TGTGCCAGCAGCGACGGGGGGAGGGTTCCGTATTTT.

This chain connects TRBV11-2 to TRBJ2-5; D is unclear. CDR3 length equals 17 residues. The V and J ends lost 1 base and 2 bases respectively, with 17 bases between them. Germline V CDR1 and CDR2: SGHAT, FQNNGV. The CDR3 sequence is CASSLVGGTLRQETQYF. For the CDR3, the DNA is TGTGCCAGCAGCTTAGTTGGTGGTACGTTGAGGCAAGAGACCCAGTACTTC.

V usage is TRBV7-9 and J usage is TRBJ2-7; 15 positions match TRBD2. The germline V gene encodes CDR1 SEHNR and CDR2 FQNEAQ (reference sequence). The CDR3 contains 14 residues. The V gene end was trimmed by 4 bases and the J gene end by 7 bases; junction bases not matched to a gene: 2. This chain's CDR3 is CASSSGLAGGEQYF. The CDR3 DNA reads TGTGCCAGCAGCTCAGGACTAGCGGGAGGGGAGCAGTACTTC.

The chain has TRBV7-8 and TRBJ1-5; no clear D gene. The CDR3 length is 17 residues. The V end was cut by 5 bases, the J end by 0 bases, with 17 bases between. Germline values: CDR1 SGHVS, CDR2 FQNEAQ. The CDR3 coding sequence is TGTGCCAGCAGCCCAACTAGAGGGCCGGCTAGCAATCAGCCCCAGCATTTT. Protein product: CASSPTRGPASNQPQHF.

The chain links TRBV30 to TRBJ1-6; D is possibly TRBD1 (6 bases). CDR1 is GTSNPN, CDR2 SVGIG, per germline (reference sequence). Trimming cost V 0 bases and J 7 bases, with 10 bases left between them. CDR3 length equals 14 residues. CDR3 amino acids: CAWSVAGANSPLHF. CDR3 sequence (DNA): TGTGCCTGGAGTGTCGCGGGGGCGAATTCACCCCTCCACTTT.

The V call is TRBV19, the J call TRBJ2-1, with D perhaps TRBD2 (5 bases). This CDR3 contains 13 residues. The germline gives CDR1 LNHDA, CDR2 SQIVND (reference sequence). Trimming took off 2 bases at V and 6 bases at J, with 8 bases between the two ends. The CDR3 DNA reads as TGTGCCAGTAGTATATTGGGAGCCAATGAGCAGTTCTTC. Translating gives CASSILGANEQFF.

The chain joins TRBV27 to TRBJ2-2, with a weak D call TRBD1 (5 bases). Deletions cut 9 bases from V and 7 bases from J, with 12 bases between. There are 12 residues in the CDR3. Germline values: CDR1 MNHEY, CDR2 SMNVEV (reference sequence). In DNA form, the CDR3 reads TGTGCCAGTTCGCTTCAGGGCGGGGAGCTGTTTTTT. It is translated as CASSLQGGELFF.

This clone was observed a single time. This CDR3 is CASSPTGVIGETQYF. DNA for the CDR3: TGTGCCAGCTCACCGACAGGGGTGATTGGAGAGACCCAGTACTTC. V usage is TRBV18 and J usage is TRBJ2-5, with 8 bases fitting TRBD1. Germline V lookup: CDR1 KGHSH, CDR2 LQKENI. CDR3 length equals 15 residues. Trimming removed 3 bases from V and 4 bases from J; junction bases left unmatched: 7.

The gene calls are TRBV7-2 and TRBJ2-1; 10 bases fit TRBD2. The junction had 6 bases not matched to a gene; V was cut back by 2 bases and J by 5 bases. This CDR3 spans 16 amino acids. In germline, CDR1 is SGHTA, CDR2 FQGNSA. The chain's CDR3 is CASSLLTSGINNEQFF. In DNA form, the CDR3 reads TGTGCCAGCAGCTTACTCACTAGCGGGATAAACAATGAGCAGTTCTTC.

This chain uses TRBV21-1 with TRBJ1-5; the table's D call of TRBD1 was not tested on the DNA. TRBV21-1 is a pseudogene segment. CDR3 length: 14 amino acids. The DNA for the CDR3 is TGTGCCAGCGGCCGGGACAGGGGAAATCAGCCCCAGCATTTT. Protein product: CASGRDRGNQPQHF.

The chain couples TRBV6-6 to TRBJ2-3; no clear D gene. This CDR3 contains 12 residues. V dropped 6 bases and J dropped 4 bases, with 8 bases sitting between them. Germline lookup yields CDR1 MNHNY and CDR2 SVGAGI (reference sequence). CDR3 sequence (DNA): TGTGCCAGCAGCCAACTCTCAGATACGCAGTATTTT. Protein product: CASSQLSDTQYF.

The chain recombines TRBV5-1 with TRBJ2-5, with D maybe TRBD2 (8 bases). CDR3 length: 18 residues. Trimming pared 0 bases from V and 7 bases from J, leaving 25 bases between. CDR1 SGHRS and CDR2 YFSETQ come from the germline V gene. CDR3 coding DNA: TGCGCCAGCAGCTTGGAACAGGGGCGCATGGCGGGGGGAAGGACCCAGTACTTC. It yields the protein CASSLEQGRMAGGRTQYF.

The rearrangement joins TRBV6-5 to TRBJ2-7, with a possible D match to TRBD2 (6 bases). The V end lost 0 bases, the J end lost 2 bases, and 11 bases lay between the germline ends. The CDR3 has 15 residues. CDR1 and CDR2 from the germline V gene are MNHEY and SVGAGI. CDR3 nucleotide sequence: TGTGCCAGCAGTTACTCGGATAGCGGCCCCTACGAGCAGTACTTC. The encoded protein is CASSYSDSGPYEQYF.

The rearrangement uses TRBV11-2 and TRBJ2-1, with a tentative D call TRBD2 (6 bases). Germline V gene lookup returns CDR1 SGHAT and CDR2 FQNNGV. V shed 0 bases and J shed 6 bases, with 12 bases lying between them. This CDR3 is built from 15 residues. The CDR3 DNA reads TGTGCCAGCAGCTTAGATGGGGTGGGGGGCAATGAGCAGTTCTTC. It translates to CASSLDGVGGNEQFF.

The chain carries TRBV7-2 and TRBJ2-2, with TRBD2 matching 10 bases. The V gene's germline CDR1 is SGHTA and CDR2 FQGNSA. V lost 6 bases and J lost 0; bases outside the gene matches: 4. The CDR3 loop spans 16 amino acids. In DNA form, the CDR3 reads TGTGCCAGCAGTTATAGCGGGAGGCCGAACACCGGGGAGCTGTTTTTT. Translating gives CASSYSGRPNTGELFF.

The chain links TRBV19 to TRBJ2-2; a weak D match, TRBD2 (6 bases). The CDR3 has 16 residues. CDR1 LNHDA and CDR2 SQIVND come from the germline V gene (reference sequence). Trimming stripped 8 bases from V and 0 bases from J, with 16 bases between. The CDR3 region is CASGGTGVANTGELFF. CDR3 DNA sequence: TGTGCCAGTGGGGGGACGGGGGTCGCGAACACCGGGGAGCTGTTTTTT.

The chain carries TRBV5-4 and TRBJ2-2; possible D gene TRBD2, 6 bases. V was clipped by 2 bases and J by 6 bases, with 11 bases between them. The CDR3 totals 14 residues. CDR1 is SGHNT and CDR2 is YYREEE in the germline V gene (reference sequence). The CDR3 loop reads CASSFTGGSGELFF. The CDR3 DNA reads TGTGCCAGCAGCTTTACTGGGGGGTCCGGGGAGCTGTTTTTT.

The V call is TRBV5-6, the J call TRBJ2-3; a weak D match, TRBD2 (5 bases). V gave up 4 bases and J gave up 7 bases, with 10 bases separating them. This CDR3 is built from 12 residues. The germline V gene has CDR1 SGHDT and CDR2 YYEEEE. The CDR3 loop is CASSKPGNTQYF. The CDR3, as DNA: TGTGCCAGCAGCAAACCCGGGAATACGCAGTATTTT.

V is TRBV7-2 and J is TRBJ2-5, with a tentative D call TRBD2 (5 bases). The V gene lost 3 bases and the J gene lost 5 bases, with 19 bases spanning the gap. This CDR3 region has 16 residues. CDR1 is SGHTA and CDR2 is FQGNSA in the germline V gene. CDR3 in DNA: TGTGCCAGCAGCTTGTCTAGCTCACTGAGGAAGGAGACCCAGTACTTC. Its translation is CASSLSSSLRKETQYF.

The chain recombines TRBV9 with TRBJ2-7, with 11 positions matching TRBD2. The V gene's germline CDR1 is SGDLS and CDR2 YYNGEE. The trim removed 0 bases at V and 4 bases at J, leaving 3 bases unmatched. This CDR3 contains 15 residues. CDR3 amino acids: CASSVGIAGGYEQYF. The DNA of the CDR3 is TGTGCCAGCAGCGTAGGCATAGCGGGAGGGTACGAGCAGTACTTC.

The rearrangement uses TRBV10-3 and TRBJ2-7; 10 bases fit TRBD2. After removal of 7 bases from V and 5 bases from J, the junction contained 8 bases not matched to a gene. CDR3 length: 14 residues. Germline-derived CDR1 and CDR2 are ENHRY and SYGVKD. The CDR3, as DNA: TGTGCCATCAAACAGGGGCTAGCGGGAGACGAGCAGTACTTC. It specifies CAIKQGLAGDEQYF.

The rearrangement joins TRBV7-2 to TRBJ2-1, with 8 bases lining up with TRBD2. The CDR3 length is 16 residues. V trimming: 6 bases; J trimming: 0 bases; junction bases outside the gene matches: 7. CDR1 is SGHTA, CDR2 FQGNSA, per germline. CDR3: CASRESGSGSYNEQFF. The CDR3 bases are TGTGCCAGCAGAGAAAGCGGGAGCGGCTCCTACAATGAGCAGTTCTTC.

V usage is TRBV14 and J usage is TRBJ2-7; 11 bases map to TRBD2. Trimming cost V 4 bases and J 6 bases; bases outside gene matches: 5. The germline V gene has CDR1 SGHDN and CDR2 FVKESK. This CDR3 comprises 14 residues. The CDR3 here is CASSPTSGRPEQYF. The CDR3 DNA is TGTGCCAGCAGCCCTACTAGCGGGAGACCCGAGCAGTACTTC.

This chain links TRBV19 with TRBJ2-5; 9 bases map to TRBD2. The J call may be faulty, since TRBJ2-7 better matches the DNA end. Germline values: CDR1 LNHDA, CDR2 SQIVND (reference sequence). This CDR3 is built from 13 residues. The CDR3 protein is CASSRLAGYEQYF. In nucleotides, the CDR3 is TGTGCCAGTAGCCGCCTAGCGGGATACGAGCAGTACTTC.

The chain has TRBV6-5 and TRBJ2-7; TRBD2 matches at 14 bases. Germline V gene lookup returns CDR1 MNHEY and CDR2 SVGAGI. This CDR3 spans 14 amino acids. The V segment lost 6 bases and the J segment 3 bases; nucleotides outside the gene matches: 1. CDR3 bases: TGTGCCAGCAGGGGGACTAGCGGGAGCTACGAGCAGTACTTC. Protein: CASRGTSGSYEQYF.

The chain uses TRBV6-1 and TRBJ2-1, with D possibly TRBD1 on 5 matching bases. CDR3 size: 15 residues. V lost 5 bases and J lost 5, with 16 bases in between. In germline, CDR1 is MNHNS, CDR2 SASEGT. CDR3 in DNA: TGTGCCAGCAGTAAAATAGGGGCTTGGGACAATGAGCAGTTCTTC. Translating it yields CASSKIGAWDNEQFF.

Written as DNA, the CDR3 is TGTGCCAGCAGCGTAGAAGGCGGGAGTGTTGAGCAGTTCTTC. Amino acid sequence: CASSVEGGSVEQFF. This chain joins TRBV9 and TRBJ2-1; 7 bases fit TRBD2. Germline CDR1 SGDLS, CDR2 YYNGEE. J was trimmed by 9 bases and V by 0 bases; bases with no gene match: 6. The CDR3 has 14 residues.